Below, 19 T cell receptor beta chains from the same sample are listed, as sequenced in a study of beta chain features in type 1 diabetes. Findings of the study overall: People with Type 1 diabetes carried modestly yet significantly shorter TCRB CDR3s in all four CD4+ subsets.

These receptors' targets are unknown. As every portion of the isolated RNA was reverse transcribed, the sequencing read expressed TCRB transcripts. The assay was immunoSEQ multiplex PCR, and TCRdb's table has in-frame clones only and misses some. The table shows 600,000 or so clones, with 11% to 15% occurring only once. The sequenced sample consisted of naive CD4+ T cells from blood. The receptors derive from a man younger than 35 with type 1 diabetes.

The chain has TRBV18 and TRBJ2-7; 9 bases map to TRBD1. The V gene's germline CDR1 is KGHSH and CDR2 LQKENI. With V trimmed by 3 bases and J by 5 bases, 5 bases remained unmatched. The CDR3 contains 14 residues. DNA for the CDR3: TGTGCCAGCTCACCTCCCCGGGACAGGGACGAGCAGTACTTC. Encoded protein: CASSPPRDRDEQYF.

This clone was detected only a few times. V is TRBV11-2 and J is TRBJ2-5; 7 nucleotides align to TRBD1. The germline gives CDR1 SGHAT, CDR2 FQNNGV. CDR3 size: 15 residues. Trimming removed 5 bases from V and 2 bases from J; junction bases left unmatched: 8. The CDR3 region is CASSKRTGAQETQYF. CDR3 bases: TGTGCCAGCAGCAAACGGACAGGAGCTCAAGAGACCCAGTACTTC.

There are a few counts of this clone. The chain employs TRBV5-1 and TRBJ2-5; 11 bases agree with TRBD1. Germline V gives CDR1 SGHRS, CDR2 YFSETQ. J lost 3 bases, V lost 4 bases, and 5 bases had no gene match. This CDR3 is 15 amino acids long. CDR3 in amino acids: CASSPRDRGEETQYF. The CDR3 bases are TGCGCCAGCAGCCCACGGGACAGGGGGGAAGAGACCCAGTACTTC.

This clone was observed a handful of times. This chain connects TRBV30 to TRBJ2-7, with 7 bases aligning to TRBD1. CDR1 and CDR2 (germline): GTSNPN, SVGIG (reference sequence). V dropped 5 bases and J dropped 2; count of bases not matched to a gene: 9. This CDR3 has 14 residues. CDR3: CAWHRDRIAYEQYF. DNA of the CDR3: TGTGCCTGGCATAGGGACAGAATCGCCTACGAGCAGTACTTC.

This chain uses TRBV29-1 with TRBJ1-1; D not certain. The germline V gene has CDR1 SQVTM and CDR2 ANQGSEA. CDR3 length equals 13 residues. Deletions cut 4 bases from V and 1 base from J, with 10 bases between. CDR3: CSVAAFWNTEAFF. CDR3 nucleotide sequence: TGCAGCGTTGCGGCCTTTTGGAACACTGAAGCTTTCTTT.

This rearrangement joins TRBV7-2 to TRBJ2-5; the match to TRBD2 covers 9 bases. Germline V gene lookup returns CDR1 SGHTA and CDR2 FQGNSA. This CDR3 is built from 14 residues. V lost 6 bases, J lost 5 bases, and 7 bases stayed unmatched. CDR3 amino acids: CASRISGSVETQYF. CDR3 DNA sequence: TGTGCCAGCAGGATTAGCGGGAGTGTGGAGACCCAGTACTTC.

This clone appeared a few times. This chain uses TRBV19 with TRBJ1-5; D gene uncertain. The germline CDR1 and CDR2 sequences are LNHDA and SQIVND (reference sequence). Between the trimmed V and J ends, which lost 7 bases and 4 bases, there was a span of 11 bases. The CDR3 is 13 amino acids. CDR3 amino acids: CASKPDRNQPQHF. As DNA, the CDR3 is TGTGCCAGTAAGCCAGACCGTAATCAGCCCCAGCATTTT.

This clone was counted a few times. This rearrangement joins TRBV7-3 to TRBJ2-1, with D unresolved. The germline V gene has CDR1 SGHTA and CDR2 FQGTGA. V was pared by 9 bases and J by 2 bases, with 11 bases between. The CDR3 spans 13 residues. The CDR3 loop is CARISTTYNEQFF. CDR3 DNA: TGTGCCAGGATTTCTACGACCTACAATGAGCAGTTCTTC.

The rearrangement uses TRBV5-1 and TRBJ2-1, with 7 bases identical to TRBD2. This CDR3 comprises 16 residues. Per the germline V gene, CDR1 is SGHRS and CDR2 is YFSETQ. V lost 0 bases and J lost 8; bases outside the gene matches: 11. The CDR3 nucleotides read TGCGCCAGCAGCTTGGGATTATCGGGAGGATGGTATGAGCAGTTCTTC. Its translation: CASSLGLSGGWYEQFF.

Remarks on this clone: Distinct nucleotide sequences in the sample also encode this CDR3. This chain joins TRBV5-1 and TRBJ2-1; 8 nucleotides line up with TRBD1. The CDR3 is made up of 15 amino acids. CDR1 SGHRS and CDR2 YFSETQ come from the germline V gene. With 0 bases clipped from V and 3 bases from J, the junction kept 2 bases outside the gene matches. CDR3 protein: CASSLGTGGYNEQFF. The CDR3 nucleotides read TGCGCCAGCAGCTTGGGAACAGGGGGCTACAATGAGCAGTTCTTC. Filled out from reference TRBV5-1 and TRBJ2-1, the complete variable domain reads KAGVTQTPRYLIKTRGQQVTLSCSPISGHRSVSWYQQTPGQGLQFLFEYFSETQRNKGNFPGRFSGRQFSNSRSEMNVSTLELGDSALYLCASSLGTGGYNEQFFGPGTRLTVL.

This clone has more than one count but fewer than ten. J is TRBJ2-7 and V is TRBV7-6; tentative D call: TRBD1 (6 bases). CDR3 length equals 14 residues. CDR1 and CDR2 from the germline V gene are SGHVS and FNYEAQ. Between the trimmed V and J ends, which lost 5 bases and 1 base, there was a span of 12 bases. This CDR3 is CASSQGGSSYEQYF. The CDR3 bases are TGTGCCAGCAGCCAAGGGGGTTCTTCCTACGAGCAGTACTTC.

The chain uses TRBV7-2 and TRBJ2-5; 10 nucleotides line up with TRBD2. Near its end, the DNA agrees better with TRBJ2-7, so the J call may be wrong. CDR1 and CDR2 from the germline V gene are SGHTA and FQGNSA. The CDR3 has 15 amino acids. The CDR3 here is CASSLAGLAPSEQYF. The CDR3 nucleotides read TGTGCCAGCAGCTTAGCGGGACTAGCGCCCTCCGAGCAGTACTTC.

The V and J genes are TRBV30 and TRBJ1-5; TRBD1 matches at 11 bases. CDR1 and CDR2 from the germline V gene are GTSNPN and SVGIG (reference sequence). The CDR3 has 14 residues. Trimming at V came to 3 bases and at J to 6 bases, leaving 4 bases not matched to a gene. CDR3 residues: CAWRDRGQGQPQHF. CDR3 sequence (DNA): TGTGCCTGGAGGGACAGGGGGCAGGGTCAGCCCCAGCATTTT.

The V gene is TRBV9, the J gene TRBJ2-1, with no clear D. Germline CDR1 is SGDLS and CDR2 is YYNGEE. The CDR3 extends over 16 amino acids. Trimming took 0 bases from V and 0 from J, leaving 10 bases between them. CDR3 amino acids: CASSVGASLSYNEQFF. DNA for the CDR3: TGTGCCAGCAGCGTAGGGGCATCCCTCTCCTACAATGAGCAGTTCTTC.

The sample holds a few counts of this clone. At one end, the junction sequence differs from germline, possibly due to a read error. This chain joins TRBV7-7 and TRBJ2-1, with 8 positions matching TRBD2. The CDR3 covers 14 residues. Germline CDR1 reads SSHAT; CDR2 reads FNYEAQ (reference sequence). The chain's CDR3 is CASSFGLANSEQFF. CDR3 coding DNA: TGTGCTAGCAGCTTCGGACTAGCCAACAGTGAGCAGTTCTTC.

This clone came up a few times. This sequence joins TRBV7-2 and TRBJ2-7; tentatively, D is TRBD2 (6 bases). The CDR3 is 14 residues long. The germline CDR1 and CDR2 sequences are SGHTA and FQGNSA. Trimming pared 2 bases from V and 3 bases from J, leaving 11 bases between. In DNA, the CDR3 is TGTGCCAGCAGCTTATTGGTGGGAGGCTACGAGCAGTACTTC. It is translated as CASSLLVGGYEQYF.

Only a few counts were recorded for this clone. CDR3 sequence: CASISGTSGYEQYF. The CDR3 DNA sequence: TGCGCCAGCATTTCGGGGACTAGCGGCTACGAGCAGTACTTC. The chain employs TRBV10-2 and TRBJ2-7, with 11 positions matching TRBD2. The CDR3 spans 14 residues. The germline V gene has CDR1 WSHSY and CDR2 SAAADI. J lost 3 bases, V lost 7 bases, and 5 bases had no gene match.

This clone was found a few times. This rearrangement joins TRBV5-1 to TRBJ2-5; D gene ambiguous. The CDR3 spans 12 residues. Germline CDR1 is SGHRS and CDR2 is YFSETQ. Trimming shortened V by 0 bases and J by 4 bases, and 4 bases separated the two germline ends. In nucleotides, the CDR3 is TGCGCCAGCAGCTTGGAAACAGAGACCCAGTACTTC. It is translated as CASSLETETQYF.

Concerning this clone: The identical CDR3 is also encoded by other nucleotide sequences in the sample. The V gene is TRBV30, the J gene TRBJ2-6; D is unresolved. CDR3 length equals 13 residues. The germline gives CDR1 GTSNPN, CDR2 SVGIG (reference sequence). V shed 0 bases and J shed 4 bases, with 4 bases lying between them. The CDR3 bases are TGTGCCTGGAGTGTACGGGGGGCCAACGTCCTGACTTTC. Protein product: CAWSVRGANVLTF.